These 3 T cell receptor beta chains came from one sample sequenced in a study of radiation and T cells in renal cell carcinoma. Time point of the sample: blood 4 weeks post-SBRT, at nephrectomy. The treatment here: 15 Gy SBRT to primary tumor, nephrectomy 4 weeks later. Measured with immunoSEQ multiplex PCR; TCRdb has only the in-frame clones, and not every one. Altogether tens of thousands of clones are present, about 89% being singletons, with the ten largest covering more than 4.5%. This material consisted of blood, taken from a patient whose treatment included radiotherapy and nephrectomy. Every receptor here comes from a woman aged 70 to 79 with renal cell carcinoma.

This rearrangement joins TRBV18 to TRBJ1-2; D is possibly TRBD1 (5 bases). V lost 3 bases to trimming and J lost 1 base, with 15 bases between them. The germline V gene encodes CDR1 KGHSH and CDR2 LQKENI. This CDR3 is built from 16 residues. CDR3 DNA: TGTGCCAGCTCACCGCTCCGGGACGATATTAACTATGGCTACACCTTC. It is translated as CASSPLRDDINYGYTF. Combining the CDR3 with reference TRBV18 and TRBJ1-2 gives the whole variable domain NAGVMQNPRHLVRRRGQEARLRCSPMKGHSHVYWYRQLPEEGLKFMVYLQKENIIDESGMPKERFSAEFPKEGPSILRIQQVVRGDSAAYFCASSPLRDDINYGYTFGSGTRLTVV.

The V gene is TRBV11-2, the J gene TRBJ2-7; 12 bases match TRBD2. V dropped 1 base and J dropped 6; count of bases not matched to a gene: 4. CDR1 and CDR2 from the germline V gene are SGHAT and FQNNGV. The CDR3 runs to 15 residues. In DNA form, the CDR3 reads TGTGCCAGCAGCTTAGCCTTGGGACTAGCGGGCGAGCAGTACTTC. Translated: CASSLALGLAGEQYF. Combining the CDR3 with reference TRBV11-2 and TRBJ2-7 gives the whole variable domain EAGVAQSPRYKIIEKRQSVAFWCNPISGHATLYWYQQILGQGPKLLIQFQNNGVVDDSQLPKDRFSAERLKGVDSTLKIQPAKLEDSAVYLCASSLALGLAGEQYFGPGTRLTVT.

The gene calls are TRBV28 and TRBJ2-7; D is ambiguous. Germline loops: CDR1 MDHEN, CDR2 SYDVKM. CDR3 length: 14 residues. V lost 5 bases and J 2 bases, leaving 13 bases between the germline ends. CDR3 nucleotide sequence: TGTGCCAGCAGTCCCACCCTCACAGCCTACGAGCAGTACTTC. It translates to CASSPTLTAYEQYF.